This T cell receptor beta chain was captured in a study of T cell responses to AZD1222 COVID-19 vaccine. Germline values: CDR1 KGHSH, CDR2 LQKENI. The CDR3 contains 11 residues. Between the trimmed V and J ends, which lost 6 bases and 8 bases, there was a span of 10 bases. Study outcomes and limitations: Clonal diversity was possibly underestimated, and white British individuals and females predominated among donors.

Clones were sequenced by immunoSEQ multiplex PCR, and TCRdb holds only the in-frame ones, with some missing. The sample records 150,000 to 200,000 clones, around 90% being singletons. Details on this clone: Its specificity is unknown.

This chain uses TRBV18 with TRBJ1-1; D is possibly TRBD1 (5 bases). The specimen comprised peripheral blood, sampled 28 days after the second AZD1222 dose. The source is an adult who received the AZD1222 COVID-19 vaccine. The CDR3 bases are TGTGCCAGCTCGGGGGGGACGGAAGCTTTCTTT. Encoded protein: CASSGGTEAFF.